This entry describes one TCR beta chain. The data belong to a study of blood T cell repertoires in COVID-19. Clones were sequenced by immunoSEQ multiplex PCR, and TCRdb holds only the in-frame ones, with some missing. The repertoire holds 200,000 to 300,000 clones, with approximately 86% as singletons. The CDR3 has 15 amino acids. Per germline, CDR1 DFQATT and CDR2 SNEGSKA (reference sequence). The ends lost 3 bases at V and 0 bases at J; junction bases unmatched: 7. This receptor was identified in a man aged 40-50 years who had recovered from COVID-19. The specimen sequenced was peripheral blood. The chain recombines TRBV20-1 with TRBJ2-7; 8 positions agree with TRBD1. CDR3 coding DNA: TGCAGTGCTAGTCCCAGGGGGCGAAGCTCCTACGAGCAGTACTTC. Its translation: CSASPRGRSSYEQYF.